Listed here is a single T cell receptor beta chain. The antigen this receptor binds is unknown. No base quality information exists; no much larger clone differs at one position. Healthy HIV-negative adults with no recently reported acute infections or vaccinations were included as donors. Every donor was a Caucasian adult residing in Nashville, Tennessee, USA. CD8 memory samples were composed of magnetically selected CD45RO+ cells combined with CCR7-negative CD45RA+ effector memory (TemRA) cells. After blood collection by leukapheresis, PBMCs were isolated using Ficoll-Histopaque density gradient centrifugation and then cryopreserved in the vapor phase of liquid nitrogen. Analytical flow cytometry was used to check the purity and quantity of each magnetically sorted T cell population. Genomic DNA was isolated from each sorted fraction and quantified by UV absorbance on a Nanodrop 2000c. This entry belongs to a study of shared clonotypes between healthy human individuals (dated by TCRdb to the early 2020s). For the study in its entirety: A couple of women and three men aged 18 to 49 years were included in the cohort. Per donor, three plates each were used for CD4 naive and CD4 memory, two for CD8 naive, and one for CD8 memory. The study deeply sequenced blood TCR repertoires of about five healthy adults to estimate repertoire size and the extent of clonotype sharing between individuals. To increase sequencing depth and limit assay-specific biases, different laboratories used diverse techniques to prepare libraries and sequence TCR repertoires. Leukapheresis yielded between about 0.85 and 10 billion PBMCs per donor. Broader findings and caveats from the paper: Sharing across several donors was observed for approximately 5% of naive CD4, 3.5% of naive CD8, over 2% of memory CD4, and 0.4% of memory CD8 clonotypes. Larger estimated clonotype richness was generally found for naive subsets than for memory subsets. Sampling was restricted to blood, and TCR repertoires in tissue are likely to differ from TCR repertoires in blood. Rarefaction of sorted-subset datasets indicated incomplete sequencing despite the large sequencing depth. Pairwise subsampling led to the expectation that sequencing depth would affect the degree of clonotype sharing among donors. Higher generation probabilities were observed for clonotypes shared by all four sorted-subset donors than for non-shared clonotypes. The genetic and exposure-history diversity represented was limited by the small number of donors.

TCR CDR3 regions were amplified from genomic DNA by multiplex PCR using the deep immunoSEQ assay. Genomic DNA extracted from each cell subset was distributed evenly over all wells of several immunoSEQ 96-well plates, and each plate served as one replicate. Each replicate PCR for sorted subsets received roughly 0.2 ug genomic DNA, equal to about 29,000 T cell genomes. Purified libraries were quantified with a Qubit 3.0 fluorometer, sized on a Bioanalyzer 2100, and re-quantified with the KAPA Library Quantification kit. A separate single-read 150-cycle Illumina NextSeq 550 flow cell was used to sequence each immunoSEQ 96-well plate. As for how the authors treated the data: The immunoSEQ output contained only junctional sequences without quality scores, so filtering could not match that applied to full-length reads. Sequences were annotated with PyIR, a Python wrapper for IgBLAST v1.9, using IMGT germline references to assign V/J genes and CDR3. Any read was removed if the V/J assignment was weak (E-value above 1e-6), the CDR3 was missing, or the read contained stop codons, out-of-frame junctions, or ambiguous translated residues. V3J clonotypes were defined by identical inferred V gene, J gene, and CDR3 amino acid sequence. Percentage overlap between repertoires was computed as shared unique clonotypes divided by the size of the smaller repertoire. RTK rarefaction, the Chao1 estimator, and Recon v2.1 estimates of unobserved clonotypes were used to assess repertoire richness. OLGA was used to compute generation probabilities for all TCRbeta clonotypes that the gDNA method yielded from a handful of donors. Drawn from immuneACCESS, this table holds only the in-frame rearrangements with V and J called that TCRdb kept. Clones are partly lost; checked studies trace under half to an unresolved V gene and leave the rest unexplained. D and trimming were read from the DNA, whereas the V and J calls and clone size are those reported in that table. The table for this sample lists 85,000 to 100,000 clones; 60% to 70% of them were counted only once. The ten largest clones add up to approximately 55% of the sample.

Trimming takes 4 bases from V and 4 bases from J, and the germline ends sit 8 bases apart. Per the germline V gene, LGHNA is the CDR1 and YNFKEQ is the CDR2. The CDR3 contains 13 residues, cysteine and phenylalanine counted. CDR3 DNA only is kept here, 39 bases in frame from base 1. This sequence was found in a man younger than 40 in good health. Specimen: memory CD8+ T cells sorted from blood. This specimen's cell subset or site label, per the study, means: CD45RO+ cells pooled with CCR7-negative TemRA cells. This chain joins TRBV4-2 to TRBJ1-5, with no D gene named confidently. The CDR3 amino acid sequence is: CASSPRRNQPQHF. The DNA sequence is TGTGCCAGCAGCCCCCGCCGTAATCAGCCCCAGCATTTT.